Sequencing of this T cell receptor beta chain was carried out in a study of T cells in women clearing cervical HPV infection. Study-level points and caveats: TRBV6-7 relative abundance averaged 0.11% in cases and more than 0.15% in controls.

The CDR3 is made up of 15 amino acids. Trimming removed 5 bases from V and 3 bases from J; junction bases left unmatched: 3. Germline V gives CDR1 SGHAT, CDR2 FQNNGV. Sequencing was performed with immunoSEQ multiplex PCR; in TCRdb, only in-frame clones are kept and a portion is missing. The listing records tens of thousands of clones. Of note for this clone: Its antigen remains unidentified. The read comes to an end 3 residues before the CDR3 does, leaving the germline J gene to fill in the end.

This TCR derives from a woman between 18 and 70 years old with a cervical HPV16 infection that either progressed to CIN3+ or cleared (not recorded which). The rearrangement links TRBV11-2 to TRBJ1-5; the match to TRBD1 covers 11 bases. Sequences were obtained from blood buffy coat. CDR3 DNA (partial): TGTGCCAGCAGCCTGGACAGGGGGCCCAATCAGCCC. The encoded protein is CASSLDRGPNQP. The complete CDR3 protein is CASSLDRGPNQPQHF.